This TCR beta chain was obtained from a study of cytomegalovirus exposure and HLA in healthy donors. PCR was performed using 60 Vbeta and 13 Jbeta primers. Data came from immunoSEQ multiplex PCR; TCRdb stores just in-frame clones and leaves some out. This table has 100,000 or so clones, around 85% appearing once. Germline V gene lookup returns CDR1 SGDLS and CDR2 YYNGEE. Trimming removed 3 bases from V and 4 bases from J, with 19 bases in between. This CDR3 comprises 16 residues. The receptor's source is a man younger than 45 in good health and CMV-seronegative. The chain joins TRBV9 to TRBJ1-2; a weak D match, TRBD1 (5 bases). Sequenced material: PBMCs. In DNA, the CDR3 is TGTGCCAGCAGCGGGGACGGCGGGAGATCACCCTATGGCTACACCTTC. Translation gives CASSGDGGRSPYGYTF.